The sequence of this TCR beta chain was determined in a study of identical twins. CDR3 size: 15 residues. V was pared by 6 bases and J by 5 bases, with 18 bases between. Per the germline V gene, CDR1 is KGHSH and CDR2 is LQKENI. Overall study findings and caveats: Conclusions rested on cross-sectional statistics rather than following the same donors. High-abundance cord blood beta clonotypes had fewer insertions; memory repertoires showed none. With monozygotic twins, out-of-frame TCR alpha sharing exceeded what models estimated.

On this clonotype itself: Its antigen remains unidentified.

TCRdb reprocessed the 5' RACE reads via MiXCR and lists one record per CDR3 protein. This sample has 310,000 or so distinct CDR3 sequences, with under 9.5% found just once. The data were also submitted as part of a second study, on yellow fever vaccine responses in identical twins.

The specimen was memory (CD45RO+) T cells sorted from blood. The chain is built from TRBV18 and TRBJ2-3; D unclear. The receptor's source is a woman aged 18 to 35 in good health. CDR3 sequence: CASSATEQARDTQYF. CDR3 bases: TGTGCCAGCTCCGCCACAGAGCAGGCGCGAGATACGCAGTATTTT.